Shown below are 16 T cell receptor beta chains from a single sample sequenced in a study of metastatic and nonmetastatic thyroid tumors. TCRdb re-called the PCR reads with MiXCR. This table holds about 69,000 clones, 13% to 15% found once. Every patient was untreated before thyroid surgery. Sequencing input: blood. These TCRs come from a male donor with papillary thyroid cancer or a benign thyroid nodule (not recorded which). Some clones in this sample may be carry-over from other donors' samples.

This clone was seen more than once but under ten times. Other DNA variants within this sample encode the same CDR3. The chain combines TRBV28 with TRBJ1-5; D is unclear. The CDR3 length is 18 residues. V shed 5 bases and J shed 2 bases, with 22 bases lying between them. CDR1 is MDHEN and CDR2 is SYDVKM in the germline V gene. The CDR3 is CASSPSTDQLFGNQPQHF. Here the CDR3 DNA reads TGTGCCAGCAGTCCATCTACAGACCAGCTATTCGGCAATCAGCCCCAGCATTTT.

The table lists this clone with many counts. The chain carries TRBV19 and TRBJ1-1; D perhaps matches TRBD1 (6 bases). Germline V gene sequence: CDR1 LNHDA, CDR2 SQIVND (reference sequence). The CDR3 loop spans 14 amino acids. Trimming left V 1 base short and J 1 base short, with 7 bases between. The CDR3 is CASSIGQANTEAFF. CDR3 DNA sequence: TGTGCCAGTAGTATAGGACAGGCGAACACTGAAGCTTTCTTT.

This clone was picked up many times. The CDR3 DNA follows: TGTGCCAGCAGCTTGCCAGGGGGCCCCTACGAGCAGTACTTC. Translating it yields CASSLPGGPYEQYF. The rearrangement uses TRBV5-4 and TRBJ2-7; 8 nucleotides agree with TRBD1. Germline CDR1 and CDR2: SGHNT and YYREEE (reference sequence). Losses at the gene ends were 1 base for V and 2 bases for J; bases not matched to a gene: 2. The CDR3 is 14 residues long.

As for this clone: With a much larger clone just one base away, this may be a read error. The chain recombines TRBV18 with TRBJ2-1; a weak D match, TRBD1 (5 bases). V lost 0 bases, J lost 5 bases, and 11 bases lay in between. CDR1 is KGHSH, CDR2 LQKENI, per germline. CDR3 length: 15 amino acids. The chain's CDR3 is CASSPPSRVDNEQFF. As DNA, the CDR3 is TGTGCCAGCTCACCACCGTCCAGGGTGGACAATGAGCAGTTCTTC. The full variable domain, rest sourced from reference TRBV18 and TRBJ2-1, is NAGVMQNPRHLVRRRGQEARLRCSPMKGHSHVYWYRQLPEEGLKFMVYLQKENIIDESGMPKERFSAEFPKEGPSILRIQQVVRGDSAAYFCASSPPSRVDNEQFFGPGTRLTVL.

The V call is TRBV18, the J call TRBJ1-1; 7 bases line up with TRBD2. With the DNA end fitting TRBJ2-1 better, the J assignment may be wrong. The CDR3 covers 16 residues. CDR1 is KGHSH, CDR2 LQKENI, per germline. DNA of the CDR3: TGTGCCAGCTCACCATTCGCGGGAGATCCCCCGGGTGAGCAGTTCTTC. Protein sequence: CASSPFAGDPPGEQFF.

This clone showed up many times. This chain uses TRBV10-1 with TRBJ2-7; 11 bases fit TRBD2. Losses at the gene ends were 3 bases for V and 7 bases for J; bases not matched to a gene: 5. The germline CDR1 and CDR2 sequences are WNHNN and SYGVQD (reference sequence). The CDR3 spans 14 residues. The CDR3 region has the DNA TGCGCCAGCAGTGAAGGGACTAGCGGTTTAGAGCAGTACTTC. The encoded protein is CASSEGTSGLEQYF.

To note about this clone: This may arise from a read error, as a much more abundant clone is one base away. The chain has TRBV5-1 and TRBJ1-3; D ambiguous. This CDR3 has 12 residues. The germline V gene encodes CDR1 SGHRS and CDR2 YFSETQ. CDR3 DNA: TGCGCCAGCATCTTGACCGGAAACACCATATATTTT. Amino acids: CASILTGNTIYF.

This clone has ten or more counts. The same CDR3 arises from other DNA sequences in this sample as well. The chain carries TRBV28 and TRBJ2-4; 8 bases are a match to TRBD2. V gave up 5 bases and J gave up 0 bases; unmatched junction bases: 6. The CDR3 runs to 16 residues. Germline V gives CDR1 MDHEN, CDR2 SYDVKM. The CDR3 DNA reads as TGTGCCAGCAGTCGGACCGCGGGAGGAGCCAAAAACATTCAGTACTTC. This sequence encodes CASSRTAGGAKNIQYF.

This clone was found many times. This chain links TRBV14 with TRBJ2-7; D is perhaps TRBD2 (6 bases). Germline V lookup: CDR1 SGHDN, CDR2 FVKESK. V dropped 5 bases and J dropped 0 bases, with 8 bases sitting between them. The CDR3 runs to 13 residues. CDR3 residues: CASSVGGSYEQYV. The CDR3 DNA sequence: TGTGCCAGCAGCGTCGGGGGCTCCTACGAGCAGTACGTC.

This clone was counted ten times or more. The chain uses TRBV11-2 and TRBJ2-5; no clear D. V was shortened by 5 bases and J by 5 bases, with 9 bases between the two germline ends. The germline gives CDR1 SGHAT, CDR2 FQNNGV. The CDR3 runs 12 residues. The CDR3 reads CASSQQGETQYF. CDR3 coding DNA: TGTGCCAGCAGCCAACAAGGGGAGACCCAGTACTTC.

This chain links TRBV27 with TRBJ2-1; TRBD2 aligns across 10 bases. V shed 6 bases and J 2 bases; nucleotides not matched to a gene: 10. The CDR3 runs 17 residues. CDR1 is MNHEY and CDR2 is SMNVEV in the germline V gene (reference sequence). The CDR3 sequence: CASRPQSAGGPYNEQFF. The CDR3 DNA reads as TGTGCCAGCAGACCCCAATCAGCGGGAGGGCCCTACAATGAGCAGTTCTTC.

The J gene is TRBJ1-1, the V gene TRBV3-1; D might be TRBD1 (6 bases). The CDR3 runs 14 residues. Germline CDR1 LGHDT, CDR2 YNNKEL (reference sequence). The V end was cut by 4 bases, the J end by 4 bases, with 13 bases between. CDR3 in DNA: TGTGCCAGCAGCCCTCCCGGACAGACCACTGAAGCTTTCTTT. Residues: CASSPPGQTTEAFF. Supplemented by reference TRBV3-1 and TRBJ1-1, the full variable domain reads DTAVSQTPKYLVTQMGNDKSIKCEQNLGHDTMYWYKQDSKKFLKIMFSYNNKELIINETVPNRFSPKSPDKAHLNLHINSLELGDSAVYFCASSPPGQTTEAFFGQGTRLTVV.

This clone came up a few times. Germline is not matched at one junction end, which may reflect a read error. V and J are TRBV6-2 or TRBV6-3 and TRBJ2-2, with TRBD2 matching over 9 bases. Germline V gene data show CDR1 as MNHEY and CDR2 as SVGEGT. This CDR3 is built from 14 residues. CDR3 in DNA: TGTGCCAGCAGGGGACTAGCTGACACCGGGGATCTGTTTTTT. Translating gives CASRGLADTGDLFF.

In its sample, this clone was seen a few times. The chain employs TRBV28 and TRBJ1-6; D ambiguous. From germline, CDR1 is MDHEN and CDR2 SYDVKM. Deletions cut 3 bases from V and 1 base from J, with 16 bases between. The CDR3 sequence is 18 residues long. As DNA, the CDR3 is TGTGCCAGCAGTTTCTATCCGGGTTTAATTTCCTATAATTCACCCCTCCACTTT. Translation: CASSFYPGLISYNSPLHF. Filled out from reference TRBV28 and TRBJ1-6, the complete variable domain reads DVKVTQSSRYLVKRTGEKVFLECVQDMDHENMFWYRQDPGLGLRLIYFSYDVKMKEKGDIPEGYSVSREKKERFSLILESASTNQTSMYLCASSFYPGLISYNSPLHFGNGTRLTVT.

This clone has a count of ten or more. The rearrangement links TRBV5-1 to TRBJ2-3; D possibly corresponds to TRBD1 (5 bases). The germline V gene encodes CDR1 SGHRS and CDR2 YFSETQ. The ends were cut back, 2 bases at V and 4 bases at J, with 11 bases in the middle. CDR3 length: 14 residues. CDR3 DNA sequence: TGCGCCAGCAGCTTCCAGGGTCAATCAGATACGCAGTATTTT. Amino acids: CASSFQGQSDTQYF.

This sequence joins TRBV20-1 and TRBJ2-3, with 10 bases that match TRBD2. Germline-derived CDR1 and CDR2 are DFQATT and SNEGSKA (reference sequence). The CDR3 covers 17 residues. With V trimmed by 6 bases and J by 3 bases, 15 bases remained unmatched. CDR3 in DNA: TGCAGTGCCCGGTGGGGGACTAGCGTGAGTGGGACAGATACGCAGTATTTT. Protein sequence: CSARWGTSVSGTDTQYF.